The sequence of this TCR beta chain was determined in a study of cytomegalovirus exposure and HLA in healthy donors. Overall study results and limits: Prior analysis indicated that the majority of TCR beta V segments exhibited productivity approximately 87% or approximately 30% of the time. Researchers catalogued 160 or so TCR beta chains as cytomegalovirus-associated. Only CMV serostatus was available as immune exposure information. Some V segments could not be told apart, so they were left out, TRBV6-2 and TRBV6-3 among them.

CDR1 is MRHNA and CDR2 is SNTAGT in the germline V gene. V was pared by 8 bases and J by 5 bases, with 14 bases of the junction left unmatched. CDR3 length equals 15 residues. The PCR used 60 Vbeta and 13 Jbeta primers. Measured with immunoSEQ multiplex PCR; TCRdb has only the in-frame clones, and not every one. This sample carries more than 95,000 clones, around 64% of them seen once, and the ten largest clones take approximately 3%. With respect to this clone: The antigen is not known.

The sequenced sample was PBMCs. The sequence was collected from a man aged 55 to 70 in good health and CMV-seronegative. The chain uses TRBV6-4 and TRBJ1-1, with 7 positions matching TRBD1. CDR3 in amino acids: CASVTFTGDRTEAFF. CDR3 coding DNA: TGTGCCAGCGTGACTTTTACAGGGGATCGGACTGAAGCTTTCTTT.